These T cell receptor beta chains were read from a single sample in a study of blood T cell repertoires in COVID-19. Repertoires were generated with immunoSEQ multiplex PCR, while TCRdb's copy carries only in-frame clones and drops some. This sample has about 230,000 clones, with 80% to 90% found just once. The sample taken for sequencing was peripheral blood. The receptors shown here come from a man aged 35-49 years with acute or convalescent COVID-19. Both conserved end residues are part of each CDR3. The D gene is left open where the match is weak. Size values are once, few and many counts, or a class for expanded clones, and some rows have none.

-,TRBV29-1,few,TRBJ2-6,CSVTTGSGANVLTF,TGCAGCGTGACCACAGGGTCTGGGGCCAACGTCCTGACTTTC
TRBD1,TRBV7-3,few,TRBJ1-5,CASSPTGALGPQHF,TGTGCCAGCAGCCCAACAGGGGCCCTAGGGCCCCAGCATTTT
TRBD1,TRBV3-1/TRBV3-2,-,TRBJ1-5,CASSQVDRAASNQPQHF,TGTGCCAGCAGCCAAGTGGACAGGGCTGCAAGCAATCAGCCCCAGCATTTT
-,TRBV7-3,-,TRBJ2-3,CASSPAGRLTSTDTQYF,TGTGCCAGCAGCCCTGCTGGCAGGCTAACTAGCACAGATACGCAGTATTTT
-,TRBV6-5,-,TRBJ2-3,CASSRTVRTDTQYF,TGTGCCAGCAGTCGAACGGTCCGCACAGATACGCAGTATTTT
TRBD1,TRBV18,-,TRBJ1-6,CASSSDRFNSPLHF,TGTGCCAGCTCATCGGACAGGTTTAATTCACCCCTCCACTTT
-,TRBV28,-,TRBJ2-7,CASMGARNYEQYF,TGTGCCAGCATGGGAGCTAGAAACTACGAGCAGTACTTC
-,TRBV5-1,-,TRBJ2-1,CASSFPGDHEQFF,TGCGCCAGCAGCTTTCCGGGGGACCATGAGCAGTTCTTC
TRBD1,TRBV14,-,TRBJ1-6,CASSPPGQRNNSPLHF,TGTGCCAGCAGCCCCCCGGGACAGAGAAATAATTCACCCCTCCACTTT
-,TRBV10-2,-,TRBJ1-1,CASISPQNRGTEAFF,TGCGCCAGCATATCACCACAGAATCGGGGGACTGAAGCTTTCTTT
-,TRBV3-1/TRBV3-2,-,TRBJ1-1,CASNQQGTEAFF,TGTGCCAGCAACCAACAGGGAACTGAAGCTTTCTTT
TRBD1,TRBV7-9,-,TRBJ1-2,CASSYLQGSHGYTF,TGTGCCAGCAGCTACCTACAGGGGTCCCATGGCTACACCTTC
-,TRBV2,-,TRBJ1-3,CASSVYSGNTIYF,TGTGCCAGCAGTGTTTATTCTGGAAACACCATATATTTT
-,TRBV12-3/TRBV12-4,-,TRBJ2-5,CASLGWVRETQYF,TGTGCCAGTCTCGGGTGGGTACGGGAGACCCAGTACTTC
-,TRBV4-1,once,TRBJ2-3,CASSQGSGDTQYF,TGCGCCAGCAGCCAAGGGTCAGGGGATACGCAGTATTTT
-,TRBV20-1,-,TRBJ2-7,CSASLQSYEQYF,TGCAGTGCTAGTTTACAGAGCTACGAGCAGTACTTC
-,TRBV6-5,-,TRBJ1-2,CASSPGKGYTF,TGTGCCAGCAGTCCGGGGAAGGGCTACACCTTC
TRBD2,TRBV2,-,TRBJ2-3,CASSRTSGASLTDTQYF,TGTGCCAGCAGTCGGACTAGCGGGGCCTCATTAACGGATACGCAGTATTTT
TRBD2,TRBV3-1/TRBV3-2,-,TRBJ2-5,CASSQEGTSGEGTQYF,TGTGCCAGCAGCCAAGAAGGGACTAGCGGGGAGGGGACCCAGTACTTC
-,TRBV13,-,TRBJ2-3,CASSLHRESTDTQYF,TGTGCCAGCAGCTTACACAGGGAAAGCACAGATACGCAGTATTTT
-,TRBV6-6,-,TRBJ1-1,CASSSLGEVNTEAFF,TGTGCCAGCAGTTCCCTGGGGGAGGTGAACACTGAAGCTTTCTTT
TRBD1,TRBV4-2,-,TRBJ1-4,CASSQDGAGGNNEKLFF,TGTGCCAGCAGCCAAGATGGGGCAGGGGGGAATAATGAAAAACTGTTTTTT
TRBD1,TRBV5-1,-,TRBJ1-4,CASSPADRVNNEKLFF,TGCGCCAGCAGCCCGGCCGACAGGGTTAATAATGAAAAACTGTTTTTT
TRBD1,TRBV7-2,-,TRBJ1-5,CASSTRTGGAQPQHF,TGTGCCAGCAGCACCCGGACAGGGGGGGCTCAGCCCCAGCATTTT
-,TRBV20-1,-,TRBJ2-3,CSASVVRRPSGDTQYF,TGCAGTGCTAGTGTCGTCCGGAGACCCTCCGGAGATACGCAGTATTTT
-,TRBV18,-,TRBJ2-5,CASSPISAGIGETQYF,TGTGCCAGCTCACCAATTTCAGCAGGGATTGGCGAGACCCAGTACTTC
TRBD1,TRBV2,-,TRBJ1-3,CASSDRGPGNTIYF,TGTGCCAGCAGTGACAGGGGGCCTGGAAACACCATATATTTT
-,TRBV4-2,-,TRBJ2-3,CASSQQRTPGGGDTQYF,TGTGCCAGCAGCCAACAACGGACTCCCGGGGGTGGAGATACGCAGTATTTT
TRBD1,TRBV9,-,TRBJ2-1,CASSSPRGGDRGYNEQFF,TGTGCCAGCAGCTCTCCCCGTGGGGGGGACAGGGGATACAATGAGCAGTTCTTC
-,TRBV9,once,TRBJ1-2,CASSNRAGYGYTF,TGTGCCAGCAGTAACAGGGCAGGCTATGGCTACACCTTC
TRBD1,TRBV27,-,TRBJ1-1,CASSLRTGTTEAFF,TGTGCCAGCAGTCTCCGGACAGGGACCACTGAAGCTTTCTTT
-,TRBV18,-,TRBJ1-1,CASSQIGSNTEAFF,TGTGCCAGCTCCCAAATCGGGTCGAACACTGAAGCTTTCTTT
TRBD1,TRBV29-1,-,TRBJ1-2,CSHSRDRGALGGYTF,TGCAGCCACTCGAGGGACAGGGGGGCCCTAGGAGGCTACACCTTC
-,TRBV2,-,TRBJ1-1,CASSQWGPNTEAFF,TGTGCCAGCAGCCAATGGGGGCCGAACACTGAAGCTTTCTTT
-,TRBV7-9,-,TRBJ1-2,CASSSADRSSSRNYGYTF,TGTGCCAGCAGCTCCGCCGACAGGTCATCCTCCCGGAACTATGGCTACACCTTC
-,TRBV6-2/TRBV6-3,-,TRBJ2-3,CASSGGLVDTQYF,TGTGCCAGCAGTGGGGGCCTCGTAGATACGCAGTATTTT
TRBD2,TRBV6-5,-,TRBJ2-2,CASTPGGFGTGELFF,TGTGCCAGCACTCCCGGGGGGTTTGGGACCGGGGAGCTGTTTTTT
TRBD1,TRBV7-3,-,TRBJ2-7,CASSLSGQGVHEQYF,TGTGCCAGCAGCCTCTCGGGACAGGGGGTCCACGAGCAGTACTTC